A selection of T cell receptor beta chains follows, all from one sample in a study of blood T cell repertoires in COVID-19. The method was immunoSEQ multiplex PCR; TCRdb's version includes in-frame clones alone and lacks a portion of them. The table records around 200,000 clones, around 84% of them present only once. Sequencing was done on a sample of peripheral blood. These receptors were obtained from a woman older than 75 with active or convalescent COVID-19. CDR3s leave out the opening cysteine and the closing phenylalanine or tryptophan.

V: TRBV20-1
CDR3: SASWAGGPYNEQF

V: TRBV10-3
CDR3: ATSGGPTFRDEQF

V: TRBV10-3
CDR3: AIRPSSSEAF

V: TRBV5-1
CDR3: ASSIGLAETYNEQF

V: TRBV18
CDR3: ASSPWGGAGTEAF

V: TRBV18
CDR3: ASSPGQGARGNTIY

V: TRBV14
CDR3: ASSLGVWSPQH

V: TRBV7-3
CDR3: ASSLSGQGKQY

V: TRBV5-6
CDR3: ASSRTGGEGLGYT

V: TRBV7-9
CDR3: ASSLGTSGTDTQY

V: TRBV5-1
CDR3: ASSLSSGGAHTGELF

V: TRBV30
CDR3: AWSALGQVTDTQY

V: TRBV11-1
CDR3: ASSLDSLGATEAF

V: TRBV5-6
CDR3: ASSLDIAGGETQY

V: TRBV7-6
CDR3: ASSLVVWGDPSGANVLT

V: TRBV5-4
CDR3: ASSLAGGRAVGTDTQY

V: TRBV7-8
CDR3: ASSAIAVPAYEQY

V: TRBV28
CDR3: ASSLPATGGSGYT